The clone carrying this T cell receptor beta chain was detected only a few times. Its target is unknown. The CDR3 runs 13 residues. The V gene's germline CDR1 is SGHRS and CDR2 YFSETQ. Trimming pared 0 bases from V and 4 bases from J, leaving 7 bases between. The source of the sample is a study of OX40 agonist ivuxolimab in advanced cancers. Study as a whole: Mean age about 60 years, range roughly 20 to 85; just over 80% male. General study findings and limits: Low normalized T-cell clonal expansion was additionally recorded for some nonresponders. Blood T cells, both CD4+ and CD8+, expanded clonally by week 6 at 0.1 to 3.0 mg/kg.

The protocol was immunoSEQ multiplex PCR, while the TCRdb copy is restricted to in-frame clones and leaves out a portion. The data show over 45,000 clones, with about 86% seen just once and about 1% held by the top ten. It was autoimmune disease history or systemic immunosuppression that excluded patients. This TCR came from an adult with an advanced solid tumor such as melanoma, head and neck, liver or kidney cancer. The specimen comprised CD4+ or CD8+ T cells sorted from blood, sampled in a trial of the OX40 agonist ivuxolimab. J is TRBJ2-5 and V is TRBV5-1; the D is unclear. CDR3 nucleotide sequence: TGCGCCAGCAGCTTGGGGTCTCTAGAGACCCAGTACTTC. This gives the protein CASSLGSLETQYF. The entire variable domain, with the rest obtained from reference TRBV5-1 and TRBJ2-5, is as follows: KAGVTQTPRYLIKTRGQQVTLSCSPISGHRSVSWYQQTPGQGLQFLFEYFSETQRNKGNFPGRFSGRQFSNSRSEMNVSTLELGDSALYLCASSLGSLETQYFGPGTRLLVL.